This TCR beta chain was profiled in a study of OX40 agonist ivuxolimab in advanced cancers. Study-wide context: Ivuxolimab doses were 0.01, 0.1, 0.3, 1.5, 3 or 10 mg/kg every 2 weeks. Head and neck, renal cell, melanoma or hepatocellular carcinoma were the cancers that dose-escalation patients had. Partial response was recorded in three patients: one hepatocellular carcinoma and two cutaneous melanoma cases.

As for this clone: Its antigen is undetermined.

Study-wide findings and caveats: There was clonal expansion of CD4+ and CD8+ blood T cells by week 6 at 0.1 to 3.0 mg/kg.

Generated by immunoSEQ multiplex PCR, the TCRdb table keeps only in-frame clones and is missing some. The sample lists 34,000 or so clones, roughly four fifths occurring once. Germline loops: CDR1 WSHSY, CDR2 SAAADI. V lost 0 bases and J lost 6; bases outside the gene matches: 5. The CDR3 is 16 amino acids. This sequence originates from an adult with an advanced solid tumor such as melanoma, head and neck, liver or kidney cancer. The sequencing used CD4+ or CD8+ T cells sorted from blood, collected in a trial of the OX40 agonist ivuxolimab. This chain uses TRBV10-2 with TRBJ2-1; 10 bases are a match to TRBD2. DNA for the CDR3: TGCGCCAGCAGTGAGTCGAGGACTAGCGGAATCAATGAGCAGTTCTTC. This sequence encodes CASSESRTSGINEQFF.